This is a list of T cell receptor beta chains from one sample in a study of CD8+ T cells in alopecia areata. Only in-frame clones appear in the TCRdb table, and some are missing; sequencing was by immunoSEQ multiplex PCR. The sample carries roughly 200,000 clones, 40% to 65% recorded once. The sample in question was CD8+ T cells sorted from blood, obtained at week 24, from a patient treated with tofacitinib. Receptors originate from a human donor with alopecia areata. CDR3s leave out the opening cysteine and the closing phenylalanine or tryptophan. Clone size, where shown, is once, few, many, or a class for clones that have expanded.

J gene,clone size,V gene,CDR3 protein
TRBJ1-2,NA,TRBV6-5,ASSLRGLGGYT
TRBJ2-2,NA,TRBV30,ASSHMTGGDTGELF
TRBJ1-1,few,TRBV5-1,ASSSAEDRVNTEAF
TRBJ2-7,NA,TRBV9,ASSSTQGGGNEQY
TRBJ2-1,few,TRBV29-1,SVDSSSGDYNEQF
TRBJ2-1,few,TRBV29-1,SVEQGPGGNEQF
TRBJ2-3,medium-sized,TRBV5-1,ASSFGSGALTDTQY
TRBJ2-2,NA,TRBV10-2,ASSERGTGELF
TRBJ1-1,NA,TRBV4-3,ASSPNGREAF
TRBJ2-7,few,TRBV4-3,ASSQDRAFYEQY